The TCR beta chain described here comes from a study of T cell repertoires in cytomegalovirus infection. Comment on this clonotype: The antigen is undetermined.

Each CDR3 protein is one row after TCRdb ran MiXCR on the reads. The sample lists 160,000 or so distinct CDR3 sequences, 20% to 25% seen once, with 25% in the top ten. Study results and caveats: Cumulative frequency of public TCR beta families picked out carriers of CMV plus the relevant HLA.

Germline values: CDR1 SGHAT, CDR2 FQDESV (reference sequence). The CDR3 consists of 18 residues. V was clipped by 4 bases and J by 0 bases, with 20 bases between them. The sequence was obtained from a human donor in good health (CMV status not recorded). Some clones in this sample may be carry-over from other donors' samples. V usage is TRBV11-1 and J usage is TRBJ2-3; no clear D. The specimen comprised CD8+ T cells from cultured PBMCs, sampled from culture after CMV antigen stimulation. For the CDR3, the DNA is TGTGCCAGCAGCTCATTTACCGGGCTCTATTCTAGCACAGATACGCAGTATTTT. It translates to CASSSFTGLYSSTDTQYF.